Each of the 10 T cell receptor beta chains below was sequenced from the same sample in a study of blood T cell repertoires in COVID-19. The repertoire was sequenced with immunoSEQ multiplex PCR; TCRdb's copy has only in-frame clones and lacks some. In the table there are some 130,000 clones, 60% to 80% of which are singletons. Material for sequencing was peripheral blood. The receptors were sampled from a woman aged 65 to 85 with acute or convalescent COVID-19.

The V and J genes are TRBV28 and TRBJ1-2; 8 bases fit TRBD1. Looked up from germline, CDR1 is MDHEN and CDR2 is SYDVKM. CDR3 size: 15 residues. V trimming: 2 bases; J trimming: 8 bases; junction bases outside the gene matches: 10. The CDR3 DNA follows: TGTGCCAGCAGTTTAGCTCGTCAGGGGGCGAGAGGCTACACCTTC. It codes for CASSLARQGARGYTF.

This clone was detected a few times. The V call is TRBV5-4, the J call TRBJ2-1; TRBD2 matches 9 bases. With V trimmed by 4 bases and J by 4 bases, 12 bases remained unmatched. CDR1 SGHNT and CDR2 YYREEE come from the germline V gene (reference sequence). This CDR3 is 17 amino acids long. This CDR3 reads CASSTRRASGNYNEQFF. CDR3 nucleotides: TGTGCCAGCAGCACCCGGAGGGCTAGCGGGAATTACAATGAGCAGTTCTTC.

The sample holds one count of this clone. This chain links TRBV19 with TRBJ1-2, with D possibly TRBD1 on 5 matching bases. Trimming shortened V by 8 bases and J by 0 bases, and 19 bases separated the two germline ends. In germline, CDR1 is LNHDA, CDR2 SQIVND (reference sequence). The CDR3 contains 16 residues. CDR3 nucleotide sequence: TGTGCCAGTGTAGACAGCTCGCGTTGGGCTAACTATGGCTACACCTTC. Encoded protein: CASVDSSRWANYGYTF.

The chain recombines TRBV13 with TRBJ2-7; 7 nucleotides match TRBD2. This CDR3 has 18 residues. V gave up 1 base and J gave up 0 bases; unmatched junction bases: 12. Germline V gene sequence: CDR1 PRHDT, CDR2 FYEKMQ (reference sequence). The CDR3: CASSLAQDGGISSYEQYF. CDR3 DNA: TGTGCCAGCAGCTTAGCGCAGGACGGGGGGATCAGCTCCTACGAGCAGTACTTC.

This chain uses TRBV10-3 with TRBJ2-1; TRBD2 matches 12 bases. Per the germline V gene, CDR1 is ENHRY and CDR2 is SYGVKD. Germline trimming cut 0 bases from V and 0 bases from J; bases unmatched to any gene: 12. The CDR3 contains 21 residues. CDR3 nucleotide sequence: TGTGCCATCAGTGAGTCGAGCGGGCTAGCGGGAGGGGGGCGCTCCTACAATGAGCAGTTCTTC. Protein: CAISESSGLAGGGRSYNEQFF.

This clone was counted only a few times. CDR3: CAISPGDRGEKLFF. The CDR3 DNA reads TGTGCCATCAGCCCGGGGGACAGGGGGGAAAAACTGTTTTTT. The chain uses TRBV10-3 and TRBJ1-4; 11 bases line up with TRBD1. The germline V gene has CDR1 ENHRY and CDR2 SYGVKD. V gave up 6 bases and J gave up 8 bases; unmatched junction bases: 5. This CDR3 is 14 amino acids long.

The chain has TRBV15 and TRBJ2-3; 9 bases align to TRBD2. CDR1 and CDR2 (germline): LNHNV, YYDKDF (reference sequence). The CDR3 has 15 amino acids. V shed 0 bases and J 7 bases; nucleotides not matched to a gene: 5. CDR3 residues: CATSRDAGGRNTQYF. The CDR3 DNA follows: TGTGCCACCAGCAGAGATGCGGGGGGGCGGAATACGCAGTATTTT.

This clone was detected ten times or more. The chain links TRBV7-3 to TRBJ2-2; 9 bases are a match to TRBD1. The CDR3 totals 15 residues. Germline V gives CDR1 SGHTA, CDR2 FQGTGA. J lost 5 bases, V lost 5 bases, and 6 bases had no gene match. Here the CDR3 DNA reads TGTGCCAGCAGCGAACAGGGGGCTGTAACCGGGGAGCTGTTTTTT. Translated, it gives CASSEQGAVTGELFF.

CDR3 DNA sequence: TGTGCCAGCAGTAGCCGGGACAGGGTCGGGGGCGGCTACACCTTC. It encodes CASSSRDRVGGGYTF. The chain combines TRBV6-2 or TRBV6-3 with TRBJ1-2, with 9 bases matching TRBD1. CDR3 size: 15 residues. V was pared by 5 bases and J by 8 bases, with 12 bases of the junction left unmatched. Germline assignment: CDR1 MNHEY and CDR2 SVGEGT.

J is TRBJ2-2 and V is TRBV6-5, with a weak D call TRBD1 (6 bases). Germline CDR1 is MNHEY and CDR2 is SVGAGI. This CDR3 is built from 14 residues. V lost 7 bases and J lost 6, with 15 bases in between. CDR3 amino acids: CASTPRGSAGELFF. CDR3 sequence (DNA): TGTGCCAGCACCCCCAGGGGTTCGGCCGGGGAGCTGTTTTTT.